This T cell receptor (beta chain) was documented in a study of shared clonotypes between healthy human individuals. Assay used: immunoSEQ multiplex PCR; TCRdb lists only in-frame clones, some missing. The table includes about 2.4 million clones, around nine tenths detected once. The CDR3 is 14 amino acids. Germline values: CDR1 SGHTA, CDR2 FQGNSA. V was pared by 3 bases and J by 2 bases, with 11 bases between. This receptor was identified in a man between 18 and 35 years old in good health. The sequencing sample was made of naive CD4+ T cells sorted from blood. The subset: CD45RA+ positively selected. This chain joins TRBV7-2 and TRBJ2-7, with D uncertain. Written as DNA, the CDR3 is TGTGCCAGCAGCTTTTTCAAGGATGCCTACGAGCAGTACTTC. Its translation is CASSFFKDAYEQYF.